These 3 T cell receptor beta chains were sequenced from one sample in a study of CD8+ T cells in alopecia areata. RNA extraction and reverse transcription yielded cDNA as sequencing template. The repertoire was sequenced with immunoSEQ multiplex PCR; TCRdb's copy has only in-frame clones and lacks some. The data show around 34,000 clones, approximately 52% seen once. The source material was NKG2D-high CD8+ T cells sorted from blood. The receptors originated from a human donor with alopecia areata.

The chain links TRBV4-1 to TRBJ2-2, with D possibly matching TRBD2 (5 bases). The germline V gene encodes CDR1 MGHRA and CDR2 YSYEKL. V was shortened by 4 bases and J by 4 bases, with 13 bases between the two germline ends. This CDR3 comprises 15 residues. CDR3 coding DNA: TGCGCCAGCAGCCGATTGAGGGTGGGCACCGGGGAGCTGTTTTTT. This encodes CASSRLRVGTGELFF.

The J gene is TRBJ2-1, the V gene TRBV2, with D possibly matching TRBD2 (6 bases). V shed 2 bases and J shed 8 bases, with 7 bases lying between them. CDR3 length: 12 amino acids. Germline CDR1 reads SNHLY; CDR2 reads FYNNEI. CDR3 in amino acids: CASSEWGDEQFF. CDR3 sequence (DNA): TGTGCCAGCAGTGAATGGGGGGATGAGCAGTTCTTC. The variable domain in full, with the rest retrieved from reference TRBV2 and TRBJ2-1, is EPEVTQTPSHQVTQMGQEVILRCVPISNHLYFYWYRQILGQKVEFLVSFYNNEISEKSEIFDDQFSVERPDGSNFTLKIRSTKLEDSAMYFCASSEWGDEQFFGPGTRLTVL.

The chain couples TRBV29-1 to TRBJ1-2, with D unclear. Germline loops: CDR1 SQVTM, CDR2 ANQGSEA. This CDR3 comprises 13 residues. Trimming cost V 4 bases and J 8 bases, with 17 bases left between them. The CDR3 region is CSVGRTGPAGYTF. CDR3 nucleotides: TGCAGCGTTGGCCGGACCGGACCGGCCGGCTACACCTTC. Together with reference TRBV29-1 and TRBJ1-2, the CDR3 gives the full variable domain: SAVISQKPSRDICQRGTSLTIQCQVDSQVTMMFWYRQQPGQSLTLIATANQGSEATYESGFVIDKFPISRPNLTFSTLTVSNMSPEDSSIYLCSVGRTGPAGYTFGSGTRLTVV.